The rows below give T cell receptor beta chains drawn from one sample of a study of post-analysis software for immune sequencing data. MiXCR, run by TCRdb on the PCR reads, gives a single entry per CDR3 protein. The repertoire holds roughly 540,000 distinct CDR3 sequences, with around 31% as singletons. The sample was blood. Every receptor here comes from a girl aged 2 to 17 with multiple sclerosis. CDR3s include the opening cysteine and the closing phenylalanine or tryptophan. A D gene is named only where the DNA matches it firmly. Clone size is stated in some rows and not others, as once, few, many or a class when expanded.

CDR3 | DNA | length | D | V | size | J
CASSLEAEQFF | TGTGCCAGCAGCTTAGAGGCGGAGCAGTTCTTC | 11 | . | TRBV7-9 | . | TRBJ2-1
CASSLAGTGGTQYF | TGTGCCAGCAGTTTAGCGGGGACAGGGGGGACCCAGTACTTC | 14 | TRBD1 | TRBV12-3/TRBV12-4 | . | TRBJ2-5
CASSESNQPQHF | TGTGCCAGCAGTGAGAGCAATCAGCCCCAGCATTTT | 12 | . | TRBV2 | few | TRBJ1-5
CASSPWGGNYEQYF | TGTGCCAGCAGCCCGTGGGGGGGGAACTACGAGCAGTACTTC | 14 | TRBD2 | TRBV14 | . | TRBJ2-7
CASSQDESREQFF | TGCGCCAGCAGCCAAGATGAATCGAGGGAGCAGTTCTTC | 13 | . | TRBV4-1 | . | TRBJ2-1
CSAELAGSSYNEQFF | TGCAGTGCTGAACTAGCGGGGTCTTCCTACAATGAGCAGTTCTTC | 15 | TRBD2 | TRBV20-1 | . | TRBJ2-1
CASSRGQTQETQYF | TGTGCCAGCAGCCGCGGCCAGACTCAAGAGACCCAGTACTTC | 14 | . | TRBV7-9 | once | TRBJ2-5
CASSLRDRGSGANVLTF | TGTGCCAGCAGTTTACGGGACAGGGGGTCTGGGGCCAACGTCCTGACTTTC | 17 | TRBD1 | TRBV12-3/TRBV12-4 | . | TRBJ2-6
CASSSASGRAQYF | TGTGCCAGCAGCTCGGCTAGCGGTCGCGCGCAGTATTTT | 13 | TRBD2 | TRBV7-8 | . | TRBJ2-3
CASSSGQGTPLHF | TGCGCCAGCAGCTCTGGACAGGGAACACCCCTCCACTTT | 13 | TRBD1 | TRBV5-1 | few | TRBJ1-6
CASSLASGSQETQYF | TGTGCCAGCAGCTTAGCATCAGGGTCCCAAGAGACCCAGTACTTC | 15 | . | TRBV7-9 | few | TRBJ2-5
CASSEALQRDTYEQYF | TGTGCCAGCAGTGAAGCGCTTCAGAGGGATACCTACGAGCAGTACTTC | 16 | . | TRBV6-1 | few | TRBJ2-7
CASDPTGSTDTQYF | TGCGCCAGCGACCCGACAGGTAGCACAGATACGCAGTATTTT | 14 | . | TRBV5-1 | . | TRBJ2-3
CSVDRFGREQFF | TGCAGCGTTGACAGGTTCGGGCGGGAGCAGTTCTTC | 12 | . | TRBV29-1 | few | TRBJ2-1
CSARGGRRGGTDTQYF | TGCAGTGCTAGAGGGGGGAGGCGGGGGGGCACAGATACGCAGTATTTT | 16 | TRBD2 | TRBV20-1 | few | TRBJ2-3
CASSLDQGASQPQHF | TGTGCCAGCAGCTTAGACCAGGGGGCTAGTCAGCCCCAGCATTTT | 15 | TRBD1 | TRBV7-2 | few | TRBJ1-5
CSATRQGKAFF | TGCAGTGCTACCCGACAGGGGAAAGCTTTCTTT | 11 | TRBD1 | TRBV20-1 | few | TRBJ1-1
CASSLSSPRPGANVLTF | TGTGCCAGCAGTTTATCGTCCCCGCGTCCTGGGGCCAACGTCCTGACTTTC | 17 | . | TRBV12-3/TRBV12-4 | . | TRBJ2-6
CASSKVEMRVTEAFF | TGTGCCAGCAGCAAAGTTGAGATGAGGGTTACTGAAGCTTTCTTT | 15 | . | TRBV21-1 | few | TRBJ1-1
CASTFGQEPYNEQFF | TGTGCCAGCACCTTCGGACAGGAACCCTACAATGAGCAGTTCTTC | 15 | TRBD1 | TRBV7-9 | . | TRBJ2-1
CASSPRTGVGYGYTF | TGTGCCAGCAGCCCGAGAACAGGGGTGGGCTATGGCTACACCTTC | 15 | TRBD1 | TRBV7-6 | . | TRBJ1-2
CSATRSRGRISGELFF | TGCAGTGCTACCCGATCCCGGGGGCGCATATCCGGGGAGCTGTTTTTT | 16 | . | TRBV20-1 | . | TRBJ2-2
CASSRTGGGADTQYF | TGTGCCAGCAGCCGTACAGGGGGCGGGGCAGATACGCAGTATTTT | 15 | TRBD1 | TRBV3-1 | few | TRBJ2-3
CASSLDPFNEKLFF | TGTGCCAGCAGCTTAGACCCCTTTAATGAAAAACTGTTTTTT | 14 | . | TRBV11-2 | . | TRBJ1-4
CASGVAGGMEQETQYF | TGCGCCAGCGGGGTAGCGGGGGGGATGGAACAAGAGACCCAGTACTTC | 16 | TRBD2 | TRBV4-1 | few | TRBJ2-5
CATSKGGQGAGELFF | TGTGCCACCAGCAAAGGGGGGCAGGGGGCCGGGGAGCTGTTTTTT | 15 | . | TRBV15 | few | TRBJ2-2
CAGSPGLAGGSSYEQYF | TGTGCCGGTTCCCCCGGCCTAGCGGGGGGAAGCTCCTACGAGCAGTACTTC | 17 | TRBD2 | TRBV10-3 | few | TRBJ2-7
CATSRDRGHSEAFF | TGTGCCACCAGCAGAGACAGGGGGCACAGTGAAGCTTTCTTT | 14 | TRBD1 | TRBV15 | few | TRBJ1-1
CASSLVSGGASEQFF | TGTGCCAGCAGCTTAGTTAGCGGGGGGGCCAGTGAGCAGTTCTTC | 15 | TRBD2 | TRBV7-2 | few | TRBJ2-1
CASSYQEPTDTQYF | TGCGCCAGCAGCTACCAGGAACCCACAGATACGCAGTATTTT | 14 | . | TRBV5-1 | . | TRBJ2-3
CASTLSDTHLSSYNSPLHF | TGTGCCAGCACCCTTTCCGACACCCATTTGAGCTCCTATAATTCACCCCTCCACTTT | 19 | . | TRBV11-2 | . | TRBJ1-6
CSASADTDQETQYF | TGCAGTGCTAGCGCCGACACAGACCAAGAGACCCAGTACTTC | 14 | . | TRBV20-1 | . | TRBJ2-5
CASSFLGEPRYTQYF | TGTGCCAGCAGCTTCTTGGGGGAGCCCCGGTATACGCAGTATTTT | 15 | . | TRBV11-2 | few | TRBJ2-3
CATTAGAGTEAFF | TGTGCCACCACTGCGGGGGCTGGCACTGAAGCTTTCTTT | 13 | . | TRBV6-5 | once | TRBJ1-1
CASSPGPDYGYTF | TGTGCCAGCAGCCCGGGACCAGACTATGGCTACACCTTC | 13 | . | TRBV5-6 | many | TRBJ1-2
CASSVAPMTSRNEQFF | TGTGCCAGCAGCGTAGCTCCTATGACGAGTCGCAATGAGCAGTTCTTC | 16 | . | TRBV9 | few | TRBJ2-1
CSVKTGSTGELFF | TGCAGCGTCAAGACAGGGAGCACCGGGGAGCTGTTTTTT | 13 | TRBD1 | TRBV29-1 | . | TRBJ2-2
CASSSATTGMMDEQYF | TGTGCCAGCAGCAGTGCGACAACAGGGATGATGGACGAGCAGTACTTC | 16 | . | TRBV5-5 | few | TRBJ2-7
CASSLSGGSSYNEQFF | TGTGCCAGCAGTTTATCCGGCGGGAGCTCCTACAATGAGCAGTTCTTC | 16 | TRBD2 | TRBV12-3/TRBV12-4 | many | TRBJ2-1
CASGRQNNLDIQYF | TGTGCTAGTGGCCGACAGAACAACTTAGACATTCAGTACTTC | 14 | . | TRBV12-5 | few | TRBJ2-4
CASSQEPFAGSYEQFF | TGCGCCAGCAGCCAAGAGCCCTTTGCAGGGAGCTATGAGCAGTTCTTC | 16 | . | TRBV4-1 | . | TRBJ2-1
CASSLSFSLSNEQFF | TGTGCCAGCAGTTTATCCTTCTCGCTCTCCAATGAGCAGTTCTTC | 15 | . | TRBV12-3/TRBV12-4 | many | TRBJ2-1
CSAMAGGSENAFF | TGCAGTGCCATGGCAGGGGGTTCCGAAAATGCTTTCTTT | 13 | TRBD1 | TRBV20-1 | . | TRBJ1-1
CASSPTGQGRIGFF | TGTGCCAGCAGTCCTACTGGACAGGGGAGGATAGGTTTCTTT | 14 | TRBD1 | TRBV12-3/TRBV12-4 | few | TRBJ1-1
CASSEGGRGATWYF | TGCGCCAGCAGTGAGGGGGGACGGGGGGCGACCTGGTACTTC | 14 | . | TRBV10-2 | few | TRBJ2-7
CSAESEGRDNEQFF | TGCAGTGCGGAATCGGAGGGACGAGACAATGAGCAGTTCTTC | 14 | . | TRBV20-1 | . | TRBJ2-1
CASSPPLPGVKTQYF | TGTGCCAGCAGTCCTCCGCTGCCAGGGGTAAAGACCCAGTACTTC | 15 | . | TRBV7-9 | . | TRBJ2-5
CSATQTGRSSYNEQFF | TGCAGTGCTACACAGACGGGTCGTAGCTCCTACAATGAGCAGTTCTTC | 16 | . | TRBV20-1 | . | TRBJ2-1
CSASRQGVANYGYTF | TGCAGTGCTAGTCGGCAGGGGGTAGCTAACTATGGCTACACCTTC | 15 | TRBD1 | TRBV20-1 | . | TRBJ1-2
CSARDPKTGETQYF | TGCAGTGCTAGAGATCCTAAGACAGGCGAGACCCAGTACTTC | 14 | . | TRBV20-1 | . | TRBJ2-5